This TCR beta chain was identified in a study of T cell changes during pregnancy in multiple sclerosis. This CDR3 has 15 residues. V shed 5 bases and J 5 bases; nucleotides not matched to a gene: 8. CDR1 and CDR2 from the germline V gene are MNHEY and SVGAGI. This clone was seen only once. The data were produced by immunoSEQ multiplex PCR, yet TCRdb's version contains in-frame clones alone and is incomplete. Seen here are tens of thousands of clones, 80% to 90% observed once, and the top ten hold 6% to 9%. The chain has TRBV6-5 and TRBJ1-4; 7 positions agree with TRBD1. This receptor was identified in a female donor with multiple sclerosis, enrolled in a pregnancy study. The sequenced sample was CD8+ T cells from peripheral blood mononuclear cells, obtained before pregnancy. The CDR3 protein is CASSGLTGHNEKLFF. The CDR3, as DNA: TGTGCCAGCAGTGGGCTGACAGGGCACAATGAAAAACTGTTTTTT.